This T cell receptor beta chain was documented in a study of T-cell reconstitution after alpha-beta-depleted transplantation in children. Study conclusions and caveats: Surviving recipient cells, namely T cells and thymic progenitors, were the source of high day-60 TCRbeta diversity in some patients. One year post-transplant, T-cell counts and diversity were largely derived from T cells produced anew.

CDR3 size: 17 residues. V dropped 6 bases and J dropped 4; count of bases not matched to a gene: 12. Turning to this clonotype: Its antigen remains unknown.

Using unique molecular identifiers, the investigators prepared the TCRbeta library. TCRdb called the PCR reads again in MiXCR, with one record for every CDR3 protein. The sample has some 840,000 distinct CDR3 sequences, less than 20% seen once. The receptor was isolated from a male patient younger than 18 who had a stem cell transplant for acute lymphoblastic leukemia, so the T cells may come from the graft donor. The sequencing used PBMCs, mostly from graft donor cells, collected 360 days after TCRalphabeta/CD19-depleted stem cell transplant. This chain connects TRBV12-3 or TRBV12-4 to TRBJ2-7; 13 positions match TRBD2. In nucleotides, the CDR3 is TGTGCCAGCAGCCCACTAGGACTAGCGGGAGCAAAGTACGAGCAGTACTTC. Residues: CASSPLGLAGAKYEQYF.